This TCR beta chain came from a study of blood T cell repertoires in COVID-19 (dated by TCRdb to about 2020). Study-wide context: The collaborator samples originated in the United States, Italy and Spain and spanned the acute and convalescent phases of COVID-19. The prospective study material was composed of cDNA or gDNA derived from T cells, B-cell-depleted T cells, or PBMCs. The repertoires were released in a freely available public database intended as a resource for research on the immune response to SARS-CoV-2. Subjects who had been exposed to COVID-19, were actively infected with it, or had recovered from it provided the deeply sampled blood TCRbeta repertoires that made up the dataset. A de-identified subject ID, COVID-19 status, age in years and sex were almost always included in the sample metadata. Where available, HLA class I and class II types were taken from metadata supplied by the sample provider and were not determined by assay-based typing. The samples were drawn from the first 160 participants of the ongoing ImmuneRACE study and from 1,254 subjects provided by 6 global collaborators. What the work shows at the level of the full study, not this receptor alone: The amount of clinical and demographic metadata varied by source and participant and was provided uncurated.

TCRbeta CDR3 regions were amplified from genomic DNA using the immunoSEQ Assay, a bias-controlled multiplex PCR. The paper's data handling went like this. The number of nucleated cells in each sample was estimated by amplification of reference gene primers within the assay. To quantify the absolute abundance of each unique TCRbeta CDR3 rearrangement, sequence reads were collapsed and filtered. For each sample, productive Simpson clonality was calculated by taking the square root of Simpson's diversity index across productive rearrangements. TCRdb holds this immuneACCESS table with in-frame rearrangements only. Some clones are missing; in checked studies, unresolved V genes explain under half, and the rest has no known cause. The V and J calls and clone size were taken over from that table, and D and trimming were inferred from the DNA. The sample yields about 150,000 clones; over 60% were counted once. The ten largest clonotypes hold under 2% of the sample.

The collaborating institutions used their own protocols to collect whole blood in K2EDTA tubes. For TCRbeta analysis, collaborators shipped samples in one of three forms: frozen whole blood, isolated PBMCs, or DNA extracted from either of those sample types. Counted from cysteine to phenylalanine, this CDR3 has 15 amino acids. Only the CDR3 DNA is retained, 45 bases long and in frame from the first base. In the germline V gene, CDR1 corresponds to KGHSH and CDR2 to LQKENI. Relative to germline, V is missing 1 base and J is missing 7 bases, with 5 bases of the junction outside any gene match. Remarks on this clone: This receptor's antigen is unknown. No base-level quality is on record; no much larger clone is a single base apart.

Sequenced sample: peripheral blood. Recombination joined TRBV18 with TRBJ2-1, with 9 bases aligning to TRBD2. This TCR was sampled from an elderly man with acute or convalescent COVID-19. The nucleotide sequence reads TGTGCCAGCTCACCACAGCGGGGGGACCAAAATGAGCAGTTCTTC. Its product reads: CASSPQRGDQNEQFF.